These 16 T cell receptor beta chains came from one sample sequenced in a study of control samples from healthy donors and cancer patients. Libraries were prepared by immunoSEQ multiplex PCR; TCRdb keeps only in-frame clonotypes and omits some of them. In the table there are roughly 81,000 clones, around 80% of which are singletons. The material sequenced was PBMCs. These receptors were taken from a man aged 60 to 75 with head and neck cancer.

The V and J genes are TRBV29-1 and TRBJ1-2; D not certain. The CDR3 totals 11 residues. Deletions cut 8 bases from V and 6 bases from J, with 13 bases between. Germline V gene lookup returns CDR1 SQVTM and CDR2 ANQGSEA. The CDR3 DNA reads as TGCAGCTCTGGACGGGAAGATGGCTACACCTTC. It encodes CSSGREDGYTF.

J is TRBJ2-1 and V is TRBV6-5; D gene ambiguous. The CDR3 has 14 residues. The germline gives CDR1 MNHEY, CDR2 SVGAGI. The germline V and J ends were trimmed by 6 bases and 7 bases, with 16 bases remaining between them. This chain's CDR3 is CASSYDIWGNEQFF. Written as DNA, the CDR3 is TGTGCCAGCAGCTACGACATCTGGGGTAATGAGCAGTTCTTC.

The chain couples TRBV2 to TRBJ2-7; 9 bases map to TRBD1. J gave up 5 bases and V 4 bases, and 0 bases lay outside the gene matches. There are 12 residues in the CDR3. Germline V lookup: CDR1 SNHLY, CDR2 FYNNEI. CDR3 sequence: CASSGQGDEQYF. CDR3 DNA: TGTGCCAGCAGTGGACAGGGGGACGAGCAGTACTTC.

The chain employs TRBV7-9 and TRBJ1-2, with D perhaps matching TRBD1 (5 bases). V shed 1 base and J shed 2 bases, with 17 bases lying between them. In germline, CDR1 is SEHNR, CDR2 FQNEAQ (reference sequence). The CDR3 covers 17 residues. CDR3 nucleotides: TGTGCCAGCAGCTTAGTGTTCCGGCAGGGCAAGAACTATGGCTACACCTTC. This translates into CASSLVFRQGKNYGYTF.

This clone was seen more than once but under ten times. The chain carries TRBV10-2 and TRBJ1-2; tentative D call: TRBD1 (5 bases). This CDR3 has 14 amino acids. In germline, CDR1 is WSHSY, CDR2 SAAADI. The ends were cut back, 6 bases at V and 8 bases at J, with 19 bases in the middle. The DNA for the CDR3 is TGCGCCAGCAGCCTGCTCCGGGACCCGAGGGGCTACACCTTC. This gives the protein CASSLLRDPRGYTF.

V and J are TRBV7-2 and TRBJ2-7; 11 bases line up with TRBD1. This CDR3 comprises 14 residues. V lost 3 bases and J lost 4; bases outside the gene matches: 2. CDR1 is SGHTA, CDR2 FQGNSA, per germline. The CDR3 bases are TGTGCCAGCAGCTTGGGACAGGGGGTATACGAGCAGTACTTC. Its protein is CASSLGQGVYEQYF. Combining the CDR3 with reference TRBV7-2 and TRBJ2-7 gives the whole variable domain GAGVSQSPSNKVTEKGKDVELRCDPISGHTALYWYRQSLGQGLEFLIYFQGNSAPDKSGLPSDRFSAERTGGSVSTLTIQRTQQEDSAVYLCASSLGQGVYEQYFGPGTRLTVT.

This clone was recorded once. The chain joins TRBV19 to TRBJ1-5; 10 bases match TRBD1. This CDR3 is built from 15 residues. Germline CDR1 is LNHDA and CDR2 is SQIVND (reference sequence). V dropped 6 bases and J dropped 4; count of bases not matched to a gene: 6. The CDR3 DNA reads as TGTGCCAGTAGCACCGGGACAGGGGAAAATCAGCCCCAGCATTTT. Protein: CASSTGTGENQPQHF. Full variable domain (remainder filled in from reference TRBV19 and TRBJ1-5): DGGITQSPKYLFRKEGQNVTLSCEQNLNHDAMYWYRQDPGQGLRLIYYSQIVNDFQKGDIAEGYSVSREKKESFPLTVTSAQKNPTAFYLCASSTGTGENQPQHFGDGTRLSIL.

As DNA, the CDR3 is TGTGCCAGCAGTTACACGTCTAGAGATACGCAGTATTTT. Residues: CASSYTSRDTQYF. The chain recombines TRBV6-5 with TRBJ2-3; D unresolved. The CDR3 runs to 13 residues. Trimming removed 2 bases at V and 5 bases at J, with 8 bases between. Per germline, CDR1 MNHEY and CDR2 SVGAGI.

J is TRBJ2-1 and V is TRBV19, with 9 bases fitting TRBD2. Germline V CDR1 and CDR2: LNHDA, SQIVND (reference sequence). CDR3 length equals 14 residues. The V gene end was trimmed by 6 bases and the J gene end by 7 bases; junction bases not matched to a gene: 7. CDR3 protein: CASRLAGGYNEQFF. The CDR3 region has the DNA TGTGCCAGTAGGTTGGCGGGAGGGTATAATGAGCAGTTCTTC.

This rearrangement joins TRBV7-2 to TRBJ2-3; D gene uncertain. The CDR3 contains 14 residues. Germline V lookup: CDR1 SGHTA, CDR2 FQGNSA. Trimming removed 4 bases at V and 3 bases at J, with 11 bases between. CDR3 in amino acids: CASSSGSSTDTQYF. As DNA, the CDR3 is TGTGCCAGCAGCTCCGGATCTAGTACAGATACGCAGTATTTT.

In this sample, this clone turned up a few times. The chain employs TRBV5-1 and TRBJ1-1; D remains unclear. Trimming took off 4 bases at V and 6 bases at J, with 16 bases between the two ends. Germline CDR1 is SGHRS and CDR2 is YFSETQ. The CDR3 covers 14 residues. CDR3 in DNA: TGCGCCAGCAGCCTGGACGGGAGTTCGGCTGAAGCTTTCTTT. Protein product: CASSLDGSSAEAFF.

The V gene is TRBV5-4, the J gene TRBJ2-7; 9 bases map to TRBD2. The CDR3 has 15 residues. The V gene's germline CDR1 is SGHNT and CDR2 YYREEE (reference sequence). The V gene end was trimmed by 0 bases and the J gene end by 7 bases; junction bases not matched to a gene: 8. CDR3: CASSLGAGGLREQYF. The CDR3 DNA reads as TGTGCCAGCAGCTTGGGAGCGGGAGGCTTGAGGGAGCAGTACTTC.

The DNA for the CDR3 is TGTGCCAGCAGTTGGTGGGGGCAGGGGAGAAGGCACGAGCAGTACTTC. Protein product: CASSWWGQGRRHEQYF. The chain recombines TRBV28 with TRBJ2-7, with D perhaps matching TRBD1 (6 bases). The V end was cut by 4 bases, the J end by 5 bases, with 21 bases between. This CDR3 spans 16 amino acids. Germline-derived CDR1 and CDR2 are MDHEN and SYDVKM.

This chain links TRBV4-1 with TRBJ1-1, with 9 bases identical to TRBD1. Trimming at V came to 4 bases and at J to 5 bases, leaving 8 bases not matched to a gene. Germline lookup yields CDR1 MGHRA and CDR2 YSYEKL. The CDR3 has 15 residues. The CDR3 DNA sequence: TGCGCCAGCAGCCCCTGGACAGGGGTAAGGACTGAAGCTTTCTTT. It yields the protein CASSPWTGVRTEAFF.

The rearrangement links TRBV5-6 to TRBJ1-6; D may be TRBD1 (5 bases). Trimming cost V 0 bases and J 10 bases, with 11 bases left between them. There are 14 residues in the CDR3. Germline V CDR1 and CDR2: SGHDT, YYEEEE. The CDR3 DNA is TGTGCCAGCAGCTTGGGCCACCAGGGCTCACCCCTCCACTTT. It yields the protein CASSLGHQGSPLHF.

The chain recombines TRBV5-4 with TRBJ1-1; D ambiguous. V was cut by 2 bases and J by 11 bases, with 13 bases left in between. CDR1 and CDR2 from the germline V gene are SGHNT and YYREEE (reference sequence). The CDR3 has 12 residues. CDR3 region: CASSFVNGKAFF. CDR3 DNA sequence: TGTGCCAGCAGCTTTGTTAACGGAAAGGCTTTCTTT.